The text below deals with one TCR beta chain. The repertoire was sequenced with immunoSEQ multiplex PCR; TCRdb's copy has only in-frame clones and lacks some. This sample yields 100,000 to 120,000 clones, of which around nine tenths are seen a single time; around 4.9% belongs to the top ten. After removal of 5 bases from V and 3 bases from J, the junction contained 5 bases not matched to a gene. CDR1 is SEHNR and CDR2 is FQNEAQ in the germline V gene (reference sequence). This CDR3 has 14 residues. These data originate in a study of blood T cell repertoires in COVID-19. This sequence was found in a human donor in a cohort sampled during active COVID-19. V and J are TRBV7-9 and TRBJ2-3; 7 bases line up with TRBD1. The sequenced sample was peripheral blood. This CDR3 is CASSQDRVTDTQYF. The CDR3 region has the DNA TGTGCCAGCAGCCAAGACAGGGTTACAGATACGCAGTATTTT.